These T cell receptor beta chains were read from a single sample in a study of blood T cells in healthy people across ages. TCRdb reprocessed the 5' RACE reads via MiXCR and lists one record per CDR3 protein. This repertoire shows approximately 810,000 distinct CDR3 sequences, about 28% found once; its top ten account for around a sixth. Sequences were obtained from blood. These receptor sequences come from a woman aged 80 or over in good health. CDR3s leave out the opening cysteine and the closing phenylalanine or tryptophan. Each record gives: J gene, clone size, V gene, CDR3 protein. Expanded clones are given a class, and other clones once, few, many or no size at all.

J: TRBJ2-3
size: .
V: TRBV7-8
CDR3: ASSQQGGGTQY

J: TRBJ2-1
size: .
V: TRBV20-1
CDR3: SARGGGLGEQF

J: TRBJ2-1
size: .
V: TRBV21-1
CDR3: ASSKAGDGQF

J: TRBJ2-5
size: many
V: TRBV5-1
CDR3: ASSLYSGTGETQY

J: TRBJ2-5
size: .
V: TRBV7-2
CDR3: ASSLGGATRGRGTQY

J: TRBJ2-1
size: many
V: TRBV12-3/TRBV12-4
CDR3: ASRTGGGYNEQF

J: TRBJ2-7
size: many
V: TRBV9
CDR3: ASSPSLDEQY

J: TRBJ2-1
size: .
V: TRBV9
CDR3: TSSVGGGTYNEQF

J: TRBJ2-1
size: .
V: TRBV29-1
CDR3: SVEGTVYTEQF

J: TRBJ2-5
size: many
V: TRBV7-2
CDR3: ASSRTGKRETQY

J: TRBJ2-5
size: few
V: TRBV5-1
CDR3: ASSLGADRHQTQY

J: TRBJ2-5
size: .
V: TRBV20-1
CDR3: SARLLAGGVKKTQY

J: TRBJ1-1
size: .
V: TRBV6-6
CDR3: ASNPTQQRSTEAF

J: TRBJ1-2
size: many
V: TRBV2
CDR3: ASRLRDSGNYGYT

J: TRBJ2-3
size: many
V: TRBV5-1
CDR3: ASSLQRGIPTDTQY

J: TRBJ1-5
size: .
V: TRBV15
CDR3: AASRDTGSGQPQH

J: TRBJ2-1
size: many
V: TRBV7-6
CDR3: ASSLGGQGAGNEQF

J: TRBJ2-3
size: .
V: TRBV30
CDR3: AWLTGAVDAQY

J: TRBJ2-5
size: .
V: TRBV5-4
CDR3: ASTPVRDSRGETQY

J: TRBJ2-3
size: many
V: TRBV28
CDR3: ASSFQLDTQY

J: TRBJ2-5
size: many
V: TRBV6-1
CDR3: ASKDRGPAGGKETQY

J: TRBJ1-1
size: .
V: TRBV5-6
CDR3: ASSFLRTEAF

J: TRBJ2-7
size: .
V: TRBV7-2
CDR3: ASSPGLAARFNEQY

J: TRBJ1-5
size: few
V: TRBV7-2
CDR3: ASSLVAGADQPQH

J: TRBJ2-2
size: .
V: TRBV7-2
CDR3: ASSSWGTAGNTGELF

J: TRBJ1-2
size: few
V: TRBV7-8
CDR3: ASSLEGQPYGYT

J: TRBJ1-6
size: few
V: TRBV30
CDR3: AWSVSRTGNSPLH

J: TRBJ2-3
size: .
V: TRBV30
CDR3: AWSRTGGGTQY